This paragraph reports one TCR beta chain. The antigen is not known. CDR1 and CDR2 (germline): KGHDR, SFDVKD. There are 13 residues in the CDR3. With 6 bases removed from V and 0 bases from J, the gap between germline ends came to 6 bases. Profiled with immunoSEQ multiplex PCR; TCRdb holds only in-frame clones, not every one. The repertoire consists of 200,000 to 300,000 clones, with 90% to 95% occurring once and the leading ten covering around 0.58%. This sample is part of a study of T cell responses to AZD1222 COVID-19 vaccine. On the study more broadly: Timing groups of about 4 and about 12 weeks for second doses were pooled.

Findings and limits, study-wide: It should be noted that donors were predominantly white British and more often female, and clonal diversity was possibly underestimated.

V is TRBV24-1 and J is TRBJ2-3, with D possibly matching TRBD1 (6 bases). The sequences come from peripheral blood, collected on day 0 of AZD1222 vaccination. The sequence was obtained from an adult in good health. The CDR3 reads CATSQGSTDTQYF. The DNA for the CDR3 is TGTGCCACCAGTCAGGGGAGCACAGATACGCAGTATTTT.